A single sample is the source of the 27 T cell receptor beta chains below, sequenced in a study of human T cells and chemical hapten exposure. Time point defined: patch test 2, 6 weeks after DPC sensitization. Treatment reported: therapeutic diphenylcyclopropenone sensitization with weekly scalp DPC. TCRdb analysed the RACE reads with MiXCR anew, one entry per CDR3 protein. This sample has approximately 92,000 distinct CDR3 sequences; 10% to 12% occur once, and the top ten carry 3.2%. Sample: whole blood, taken in connection with sensitization to the hapten diphenylcyclopropenone (DPC). The receptors here all came from a woman aged 40 to 50 with alopecia areata. Some clones in this sample may be carry-over from other donors' samples.

This clonotype occurred many times. The chain combines TRBV7-9 with TRBJ1-1; a possible D gene is TRBD1 (5 bases). The CDR3 is 16 residues long. Germline lookup yields CDR1 SEHNR and CDR2 FQNEAQ (reference sequence). Deletions cut 1 base from V and 3 bases from J, with 15 bases between. This CDR3 is CASSLGRRGRDTEAFF. The DNA for the CDR3 is TGTGCCAGCAGCTTAGGTCGGCGGGGCAGGGACACTGAAGCTTTCTTT.

This clonotype was seen many times. The chain recombines TRBV2 with TRBJ2-1, with D uncertain. V lost 6 bases and J 10 bases, leaving 10 bases between the germline ends. This CDR3 is 11 amino acids long. Germline V gene lookup returns CDR1 SNHLY and CDR2 FYNNEI. As DNA, the CDR3 is TGTGCCAGCAGCGGATCCAGGGAGCAGTTCTTC. Protein sequence: CASSGSREQFF.

This clonotype was detected ten times or more. The chain links TRBV7-7 to TRBJ2-1; TRBD2 matches 10 bases. This CDR3 comprises 15 residues. From germline, CDR1 is SSHAT and CDR2 FNYEAQ (reference sequence). V was clipped by 1 base and J by 8 bases; unmatched bases: 5. The CDR3 is CASSLGLAGDDEQFF. DNA of the CDR3: TGTGCCAGCAGCTTAGGGCTAGCGGGGGACGATGAGCAGTTCTTC. The entire variable domain, with the rest obtained from reference TRBV7-7 and TRBJ2-1, is as follows: GAGVSQSPRYKVTKRGQDVTLRCDPISSHATLYWYQQALGQGPEFLTYFNYEAQPDKSGLPSDRFSAERPEGSISTLTIQRTEQRDSAMYRCASSLGLAGDDEQFFGPGTRLTVL.

This chain joins TRBV9 and TRBJ1-4; 8 bases agree with TRBD1. Germline trimming cut 4 bases from V and 4 bases from J; bases unmatched to any gene: 6. Germline CDR1 reads SGDLS; CDR2 reads YYNGEE. The CDR3 length is 15 residues. The chain's CDR3 is CASSQGQGINEKLFF. The CDR3 bases are TGTGCCAGCAGCCAAGGACAGGGTATTAATGAAAAACTGTTTTTT. The full variable domain, with the rest looked up from reference TRBV9 and TRBJ1-4, is DSGVTQTPKHLITATGQRVTLRCSPRSGDLSVYWYQQSLDQGLQFLIQYYNGEERAKGNILERFSAQQFPDLHSELNLSSLELGDSALYFCASSQGQGINEKLFFGSGTQLSVL.

There are many counts of this clonotype. The rearrangement uses TRBV11-3 and TRBJ2-1; D remains unclear. Trimming took 4 bases from V and 4 from J, leaving 14 bases between them. The CDR3 totals 15 residues. Germline CDR1 and CDR2: SGHNT and YENEEA. CDR3 coding DNA: TGTGCCAGCAGCTCACGGCAGGACCTTTACAATGAGCAGTTCTTC. Protein sequence: CASSSRQDLYNEQFF.

This clonotype has only a few counts. CDR3: CASSLGDTTNEKLFF. Here the CDR3 DNA reads TGTGCCAGCAGCTTGGGGGATACAACTAATGAAAAACTGTTTTTT. This sequence joins TRBV11-2 and TRBJ1-4, with TRBD1 as a possible D gene (5 bases). CDR1 and CDR2 (germline): SGHAT, FQNNGV. This CDR3 has 15 amino acids. V lost 3 bases, J lost 0 bases, and 8 bases lay in between.

There are many counts of this clonotype. V usage is TRBV18 and J usage is TRBJ2-3; D may be TRBD2 (5 bases). Germline CDR1 is KGHSH and CDR2 is LQKENI. This CDR3 has 13 amino acids. The germline V and J ends were trimmed by 4 bases and 4 bases, with 9 bases remaining between them. Written as DNA, the CDR3 is TGTGCCAGCTCACGAGGGATCGCAGATACGCAGTATTTT. Protein sequence: CASSRGIADTQYF. Variable domain in full (rest from reference TRBV18 and TRBJ2-3): NAGVMQNPRHLVRRRGQEARLRCSPMKGHSHVYWYRQLPEEGLKFMVYLQKENIIDESGMPKERFSAEFPKEGPSILRIQQVVRGDSAAYFCASSRGIADTQYFGPGTRLTVL.

The V call is TRBV7-3, the J call TRBJ2-5; D gene ambiguous. The CDR3 contains 12 residues. Looked up from germline, CDR1 is SGHTA and CDR2 is FQGTGA. V shed 5 bases and J shed 4 bases, with 8 bases lying between them. CDR3 residues: CASSRPGETQYF. DNA for the CDR3: TGTGCCAGCAGCCGTCCCGGAGAGACCCAGTACTTC.

This clonotype appeared a few times. J is TRBJ2-1 and V is TRBV20-1, with 7 bases fitting TRBD1. This CDR3 contains 15 residues. CDR1 DFQATT and CDR2 SNEGSKA come from the germline V gene (reference sequence). With V trimmed by 6 bases and J by 3 bases, 11 bases remained unmatched. CDR3 amino acids: CSATPARTGYNEQFF. CDR3 in DNA: TGCAGTGCCACACCCGCCCGGACAGGCTACAATGAGCAGTTCTTC.

V is TRBV7-6 and J is TRBJ2-1, with 8 bases identical to TRBD1. The CDR3 loop spans 15 amino acids. In germline, CDR1 is SGHVS, CDR2 FNYEAQ. V dropped 5 bases and J dropped 1; count of bases not matched to a gene: 4. CDR3 DNA: TGTGCCAGCAGCGCCGACAGGGGTTCCTACAATGAGCAGTTCTTC. This encodes CASSADRGSYNEQFF.

The rearrangement joins TRBV6-2 or TRBV6-3 to TRBJ2-6; perhaps TRBD1 as D (6 bases). The CDR3 totals 15 residues. Trimming removed 5 bases at V and 2 bases at J, with 10 bases between. The V gene's germline CDR1 is MNHEY and CDR2 SVGEGT. The CDR3 region has the DNA TGTGCCAGCAGTCCAACAGGGACTGGGGCCAACGTCCTGACTTTC. Protein sequence: CASSPTGTGANVLTF.

This clonotype was counted at least ten times. The chain couples TRBV20-1 to TRBJ1-5, with D possibly TRBD1 on 5 matching bases. This CDR3 region has 14 residues. Germline loops: CDR1 DFQATT, CDR2 SNEGSKA (reference sequence). The V gene lost 3 bases and the J gene lost 1 base, with 10 bases spanning the gap. The CDR3 region has the DNA TGCAGTGCTAGTGCCCGACAGAGCAATCAGCCCCAGCATTTT. Protein: CSASARQSNQPQHF.

The V and J genes are TRBV5-1 and TRBJ2-7; 10 bases match TRBD2. Germline values: CDR1 SGHRS, CDR2 YFSETQ. This CDR3 contains 14 residues. Trimming at V came to 5 bases and at J to 5 bases, leaving 7 bases not matched to a gene. The CDR3 region is CASRSLAGANEQYF. DNA for the CDR3: TGCGCCAGCAGGAGCCTAGCGGGAGCCAACGAGCAGTACTTC.

As regards this clonotype: A much larger clone is a single base away; this may be a read error. The gene calls are TRBV7-6 and TRBJ2-5; D might be TRBD1 (6 bases). Germline values: CDR1 SGHVS, CDR2 FNYEAQ. This CDR3 has 14 residues. Trimming cost V 3 bases and J 5 bases, with 13 bases left between them. The CDR3 DNA follows: TGTGCCAGCAGCTTCAGGCAGGGGCGGGAGACCCAGTACTTC. Amino acid sequence: CASSFRQGRETQYF.

This clonotype was recorded many times. DNA of the CDR3: TGCAGTGCTAGAAACCGCCTGTCGGGGCGGAGCTACAATGAGCAGTTCTTC. Translating gives CSARNRLSGRSYNEQFF. The chain carries TRBV20-1 and TRBJ2-1, with D perhaps assigned TRBD1 or TRBD2 (5 bases each). The CDR3 loop spans 17 amino acids. CDR1 and CDR2 from the germline V gene are DFQATT and SNEGSKA (reference sequence). The germline V and J ends were trimmed by 2 bases and 3 bases, with 20 bases remaining between them.

Only a few counts were recorded for this clonotype. The V gene is TRBV7-2, the J gene TRBJ1-1; no clear D gene. The germline CDR1 and CDR2 sequences are SGHTA and FQGNSA. The CDR3 consists of 15 residues. V shed 2 bases and J shed 2 bases, with 12 bases lying between them. The CDR3 DNA follows: TGTGCCAGCAGCTTATACTGGCGACAAAACACTGAAGCTTTCTTT. This codes for CASSLYWRQNTEAFF. The variable domain in full, completed from reference TRBV7-2 and TRBJ1-1, reads GAGVSQSPSNKVTEKGKDVELRCDPISGHTALYWYRQSLGQGLEFLIYFQGNSAPDKSGLPSDRFSAERTGGSVSTLTIQRTQQEDSAVYLCASSLYWRQNTEAFFGQGTRLTVV.

The table lists this clonotype with a few counts. The rearrangement links TRBV29-1 to TRBJ1-1; D remains unclear. The germline V and J ends were trimmed by 4 bases and 1 base, with 10 bases remaining between them. The germline V gene has CDR1 SQVTM and CDR2 ANQGSEA. This CDR3 comprises 13 residues. The CDR3 DNA is TGCAGCGTTGTCCGTTCGGAGAACACTGAAGCTTTCTTT. Translation gives CSVVRSENTEAFF.

The genes are TRBV5-1 and TRBJ1-5; D remains unclear. The V and J ends lost 2 bases and 0 bases respectively, with 9 bases between them. This CDR3 has 15 residues. Germline CDR1 is SGHRS and CDR2 is YFSETQ. CDR3 amino acids: CASSLSDYSNQPQHF. In nucleotides, the CDR3 is TGCGCCAGCAGCTTATCAGACTATAGCAATCAGCCCCAGCATTTT.

In its sample, this clonotype was seen many times. CDR3 in amino acids: CASSDRVEQYF. The DNA for the CDR3 is TGTGCCAGCAGTGACCGGGTAGAGCAGTACTTC. The genes are TRBV6-4 and TRBJ2-7; D remains ambiguous. V lost 2 bases, J lost 7 bases, and 6 bases lay in between. Per germline, CDR1 MRHNA and CDR2 SNTAGT. This CDR3 is built from 11 residues.

This clonotype has ten or more counts. J is TRBJ2-1 and V is TRBV20-1, with D possibly being TRBD2 (6 bases). There are 15 residues in the CDR3. Germline assignment: CDR1 DFQATT and CDR2 SNEGSKA (reference sequence). The germline V and J ends were trimmed by 4 bases and 3 bases, with 16 bases remaining between them. In DNA, the CDR3 is TGCAGTGCTAAGGGTACGGGAGAGGACTACAATGAGCAGTTCTTC. Translating it yields CSAKGTGEDYNEQFF.

Many counts were recorded for this clonotype. The chain recombines TRBV12-5 with TRBJ1-2; D may be TRBD1 (5 bases). Germline V gene sequence: CDR1 LGHNT, CDR2 FRNRAP. The CDR3 has 12 residues. V lost 6 bases, J lost 8 bases, and 13 bases lay in between. The CDR3 spells CASGFQGNGYTF. The CDR3 DNA is TGTGCTAGTGGCTTTCAGGGTAACGGCTACACCTTC.

This clonotype has ten or more counts. This chain connects TRBV13 to TRBJ2-5; D remains ambiguous. Germline V gene lookup returns CDR1 PRHDT and CDR2 FYEKMQ (reference sequence). The V gene lost 1 base and the J gene lost 7 bases, with 10 bases spanning the gap. CDR3 length: 13 amino acids. CDR3 protein: CASSLVGQATQYF. The CDR3, as DNA: TGTGCCAGCAGCTTAGTGGGTCAGGCGACCCAGTACTTC.

Concerning this clonotype itself: A much larger clone lies a single base off, so this may be a read error. The CDR3 protein is CASSTRQGGSGNTMYF. CDR3 in DNA: TGTGCCAGCAGCACCCGACAGGGCGGCTCTGGAAACACCATGTATTTT. The gene calls are TRBV9 and TRBJ1-3; 7 bases are a match to TRBD1. The germline V gene has CDR1 SGDLS and CDR2 YYNGEE. CDR3 length equals 16 residues.

This clonotype was seen a few times. This chain links TRBV20-1 with TRBJ1-5; D ambiguous. Trimming left V 0 bases short and J 6 bases short, with 6 bases between. Per germline, CDR1 DFQATT and CDR2 SNEGSKA (reference sequence). The CDR3 runs 12 residues. The DNA for the CDR3 is TGCAGTGCTAGAGATGGCTTTCAGCCCCAGCATTTT. Translated, it gives CSARDGFQPQHF.

This sequence joins TRBV9 and TRBJ2-1, with 8 bases lining up with TRBD2. This CDR3 contains 16 residues. J gave up 5 bases and V 4 bases, and 11 bases lay outside the gene matches. Germline V gene sequence: CDR1 SGDLS, CDR2 YYNGEE. In DNA, the CDR3 is TGTGCCAGCAGCTTACGAGAGCGGGAGCTCCACAATGAGCAGTTCTTC. It codes for CASSLRERELHNEQFF.

This chain links TRBV13 with TRBJ2-1; 7 nucleotides align to TRBD1. J lost 4 bases, V lost 5 bases, and 2 bases had no gene match. The CDR3 has 13 residues. Germline V gene data show CDR1 as PRHDT and CDR2 as FYEKMQ (reference sequence). The CDR3 sequence is CASSMGQYNEQFF. CDR3 DNA sequence: TGTGCCAGCAGCATGGGACAGTACAATGAGCAGTTCTTC.

This clonotype was seen a handful of times. The chain recombines TRBV9 with TRBJ2-5, with D tentatively TRBD2 (5 bases). Per germline, CDR1 SGDLS and CDR2 YYNGEE. Trimming cost V 0 bases and J 2 bases, with 11 bases left between them. The CDR3 extends over 15 amino acids. The CDR3 coding sequence is TGTGCCAGCAGCGTAGGGCTAGCTAGTCAAGAGACCCAGTACTTC. It translates to CASSVGLASQETQYF.